This TCR beta chain is from a study of early T cells in non-severe SARS-CoV-2 infection. Study background: RNA in bulk from unsorted whole blood was sequenced, and chains were unpaired.

Unique molecular identifiers were attached to individual cDNA molecules. A single record per CDR3 protein comes from TCRdb applying MiXCR to the 5' RACE reads. The sample consists of approximately 88,000 distinct CDR3 sequences, approximately 14% of them appearing once. At least ten counts were recorded for this clonotype. Antigen: not known. The study's findings and limits: Matching against VDJdb likely underestimated virus-specific expansions, favoring anti-spike CD8.

V dropped 6 bases and J dropped 3 bases, with 17 bases sitting between them. This CDR3 region has 15 residues. Germline loops: CDR1 MNHEY, CDR2 SVGEGT. The specimen sequenced was whole blood. V is TRBV6-2 or TRBV6-3 and J is TRBJ1-2; D unresolved. This TCR came from an adult who was a healthcare worker with PCR-confirmed SARS-CoV-2 infection or an uninfected control (not recorded which). The CDR3 reads CASRRRGKEYYGYTF. CDR3 bases: TGTGCCAGCAGACGACGCGGAAAGGAATACTATGGCTACACCTTC.